Listed below are T cell receptor beta chains from one sample, sequenced in a study of T cell changes during pregnancy in multiple sclerosis. Assay used: immunoSEQ multiplex PCR; TCRdb lists only in-frame clones, some missing. Of about 40,000 clones detected, 90% to 95% appear once; the ten largest clones hold just over 0.4%. Source: CD4+ T cells from peripheral blood mononuclear cells, taken in the first trimester of pregnancy. Receptors were obtained from a female donor with multiple sclerosis, enrolled in a pregnancy study. Both conserved end residues are part of each CDR3. The order of the fields is clone size, D gene, V gene, J gene, CDR3 DNA, CDR3 protein. A D gene is named only where the DNA matches it firmly. Size is omitted from some rows. Given values are once, few, many or a class for expanded clones.

>-|TRBD1|TRBV2|TRBJ1-4
TGTGCCAGCAGCCTCCGGGGGACAGAGACTCTGTTTAATGAAAAACTGTTTTTT
CASSLRGTETLFNEKLFF
>-|-|TRBV2|TRBJ1-5
TGTGCCAGCGGAGGGAATATGTTCTATAGCAATCAGCCCCAGCATTTT
CASGGNMFYSNQPQHF
>-|TRBD2|TRBV11-2|TRBJ2-1
TGTGCCAGCAGCTTACTCGCGGGGGGGGCCAATGAGCAGTTCTTC
CASSLLAGGANEQFF
>-|-|TRBV5-5|TRBJ2-1
TGTGCCAGCAGCTTGAAAGGGGGGGCGAGCTCCTACAATGAGCAGTTCTTC
CASSLKGGASSYNEQFF
>-|-|TRBV11-3|TRBJ2-3
TGTGCCAGCAGCTTAGGGGGGGACGGACAAGCGGATACGCAGTATTTT
CASSLGGDGQADTQYF
>-|TRBD1|TRBV6-5|TRBJ1-4
TGTGCCAGCAGCCCCGACAGGGGGCGAATCAAACTGTTTTTT
CASSPDRGRIKLFF
>-|TRBD1|TRBV10-3|TRBJ2-1
TGTGCCATCAGTGGGGACAGTGTCAATGAGCAGTTCTTC
CAISGDSVNEQFF
>-|-|TRBV19|TRBJ2-1
TGTGCCAGTAGTACCGGACAGAACTCCTACAATGAGCAGTTCTTC
CASSTGQNSYNEQFF
>-|-|TRBV7-6|TRBJ2-3
TGTGCCAGCAGCTTAGAACAGGGCAGCACGCAGTATTTT
CASSLEQGSTQYF
>-|-|TRBV7-9|TRBJ2-7
TGTGCCAGCAGCCCTCGAGGGGGCTCCTACGAGCAGTACTTC
CASSPRGGSYEQYF
>-|-|TRBV29-1|TRBJ2-1
TGCAGCGTTGAAGTGCCCAGGCAAGAAGTAACCTACAATGAGCAGTTCTTC
CSVEVPRQEVTYNEQFF
>-|-|TRBV5-5|TRBJ1-1
TGTGCCAGCAGCTGGGGGACACCGAACACTGAAGCTTTCTTT
CASSWGTPNTEAFF
>once|-|TRBV7-8|TRBJ2-1
TGTGCCAGCAGCCCCCCCCGTCTCGTGGAGCAGTTCTTC
CASSPPRLVEQFF
>-|-|TRBV12-5|TRBJ1-2
TGTGCTAGTGGTTTAAATTACAGGACCCATGGCTACACCTTC
CASGLNYRTHGYTF
>-|-|TRBV11-2|TRBJ2-6
TGTGCCAGCAGCTTAGTAGGAGGGATCCGCTCTGGGGCCAACGTCCTGACTTTC
CASSLVGGIRSGANVLTF
>-|-|TRBV28|TRBJ2-5
TGTGCCAGCAGATCACCGACGGGAACACTAGAGACCCAGTACTTC
CASRSPTGTLETQYF
>-|-|TRBV9|TRBJ2-3
TGTGCCAGCAGCGTAGGCGAACTAGTCACAGATACGCAGTATTTT
CASSVGELVTDTQYF
>once|TRBD1|TRBV5-1|TRBJ1-3
TGCGCCAGCAGCTTGGCAGGGACAGGGAGGGGAAACACCATATATTTT
CASSLAGTGRGNTIYF
>-|-|TRBV10-3|TRBJ1-2
TGTGCCATCAATCAGGGGACTAACTATGGCTACACCTTC
CAINQGTNYGYTF
>-|-|TRBV5-1|TRBJ1-3
TGCGCCAGCAGCCCGGGGGGGGCTGGAAACACCATATATTTT
CASSPGGAGNTIYF
>-|-|TRBV2|TRBJ2-1
TGTGCCAGCAGTGCCCGTTACAATGAGCAGTTCTTC
CASSARYNEQFF
>-|TRBD1|TRBV6-5|TRBJ1-3
TGTGCCAGCAGTTATAGGGGGCCAGGAAACACCATATATTTT
CASSYRGPGNTIYF
>-|-|TRBV5-1|TRBJ2-1
TGCGCCAGCAGCCCCAACAATGAGCAGTTCTTC
CASSPNNEQFF
>-|-|TRBV27|TRBJ2-7
TGTGCCAGCAGTTTAAGCGTACGGCTAGTTAGCCACGAGCAGTACTTC
CASSLSVRLVSHEQYF
>-|TRBD2|TRBV7-9|TRBJ2-1
TGTGCCAGCAGCCCCCCGGGGAGGGGTAGCAATGAGCAGTTCTTC
CASSPPGRGSNEQFF
>-|TRBD1|TRBV5-1|TRBJ1-2
TGCGCCAGCAGCTCGGGAGGGACAGAATTTAACTATGGCTACACCTTC
CASSSGGTEFNYGYTF
>-|TRBD2|TRBV27|TRBJ2-7
TGTGCCAGCAGTCACCGCCCTAGGACTAGCGACGAGCAGTACTTC
CASSHRPRTSDEQYF
>-|-|TRBV5-4|TRBJ1-6
TGTGCCAGCACCCTTGCTATGAATTCACCCCTCCACTTT
CASTLAMNSPLHF
>once|TRBD2|TRBV28|TRBJ2-7
TGTGCCAGCAGTCCGAGCGGGCTAGCGGAGCTCTCCTACGAGCAGTACTTC
CASSPSGLAELSYEQYF
>-|-|TRBV10-1|TRBJ1-3
TGCGCCAGCAGTGAGTACGACAGCCCCTCTGGAAACACCATATATTTT
CASSEYDSPSGNTIYF
>once|-|TRBV6-1|TRBJ2-7
TGTGCCAGCGGGAGAGACTTCGAGCAGTACTTC
CASGRDFEQYF
>-|-|TRBV14|TRBJ1-1
TGTGCCAGCAGCACAAAGATGAACACTGAAGCTTTCTTT
CASSTKMNTEAFF
>-|-|TRBV4-3|TRBJ1-6
TGCGCCAGCAGCCAAGAACCAGGGGTCTATAATTCACCCCTCCACTTT
CASSQEPGVYNSPLHF
>-|-|TRBV29-1|TRBJ1-1
TGCAGCGTTGGGCTTGGGAGTAATTCTGAAGCTTTCTTT
CSVGLGSNSEAFF
>-|-|TRBV5-1|TRBJ1-1
TGCGCCAGCAGCTTGGTCGGGGTTGAAGCTTTCTTT
CASSLVGVEAFF
>-|TRBD1|TRBV25-1|TRBJ1-2
TGTGCCAGCGCCCCCCCGGGACAGGGCATGACGGGCTACACCTTC
CASAPPGQGMTGYTF
>-|TRBD1|TRBV5-1|TRBJ2-1
TGCGCCAGCAGCTTGTATTCGGACAGGGTAACCACGAATGAGCAGTTCTTC
CASSLYSDRVTTNEQFF
>-|TRBD1|TRBV27|TRBJ1-1
TGTGCCAGCAGTCCCTCCTGGACAGGGTTAATCGTGAACACTGAAGCTTTCTTT
CASSPSWTGLIVNTEAFF
>-|-|TRBV7-7|TRBJ1-5
TGTGCCAGCAGCCCCCGTAGAGGGGGTACCCAGCCCCAGCATTTT
CASSPRRGGTQPQHF